This entry lists 28 T cell receptor beta chains sequenced from one sample in a study of T cell repertoires in cytomegalovirus infection. Via MiXCR, TCRdb re-called the reads, giving one row per CDR3 protein. This table holds about 450,000 distinct CDR3 sequences, about 33% found once. The sequencing sample was made of PBMCs. Receptors were obtained from a human donor in good health (CMV status not recorded). Some clones in this sample may be carry-over from other donors' samples.

The chain links TRBV24-1 to TRBJ2-1; 12 bases are a match to TRBD1. With 4 bases clipped from V and 5 bases from J, the junction kept 5 bases outside the gene matches. Germline CDR1 reads KGHDR; CDR2 reads SFDVKD. The CDR3 contains 16 residues. The CDR3 region has the DNA TGTGCCACCAGTGACAGGGACAGGGGGCCCGACAATGAGCAGTTCTTC. It is translated as CATSDRDRGPDNEQFF.

V gene TRBV12-3 or TRBV12-4 combines with J gene TRBJ2-3; TRBD1 matches 7 bases. The CDR3 length is 12 residues. V was pared by 5 bases and J by 8 bases, with 4 bases of the junction left unmatched. CDR3 loop: CASSPDRATQYF. The CDR3 DNA follows: TGTGCCAGCAGTCCCGACAGGGCTACGCAGTATTTT.

The chain uses TRBV29-1 and TRBJ1-1; no reliable D call. Germline values: CDR1 SQVTM, CDR2 ANQGSEA. This CDR3 is built from 13 residues. Trimming left V 4 bases short and J 0 bases short, with 9 bases between. The CDR3 sequence: CSVGKYVNTEAFF. The CDR3 coding sequence is TGCAGCGTTGGGAAGTACGTGAACACTGAAGCTTTCTTT.

This chain links TRBV5-6 with TRBJ1-1; D call uncertain. V was cut by 3 bases and J by 4 bases, with 10 bases left in between. Germline CDR1 SGHDT, CDR2 YYEEEE. CDR3 length: 13 residues. This chain's CDR3 is CASSSLDFTEAFF. The CDR3 DNA reads as TGTGCCAGCAGCTCCCTAGACTTCACTGAAGCTTTCTTT. Full variable domain (missing parts from reference TRBV5-6 and TRBJ1-1): DAGVTQSPTHLIKTRGQQVTLRCSPKSGHDTVSWYQQALGQGPQFIFQYYEEEERQRGNFPDRFSGHQFPNYSSELNVNALLLGDSALYLCASSSLDFTEAFFGQGTRLTVV.

The sample holds many counts of this clonotype. DNA for the CDR3: TGTGCCAGCAGCTTAGCGTGGCGGGTGAGCACTGAAGCTTTCTTT. Protein sequence: CASSLAWRVSTEAFF. The rearrangement uses TRBV7-2 and TRBJ1-1; D is ambiguous. The CDR3 totals 15 residues. Germline V CDR1 and CDR2: SGHTA, FQGNSA. V was clipped by 0 bases and J by 4 bases, with 12 bases between them.

This clonotype was counted a few times. This chain uses TRBV12-3 or TRBV12-4 with TRBJ2-7; D could derive from TRBD1 or TRBD2 (5 bases each). The V gene lost 5 bases and the J gene lost 0 bases, with 8 bases spanning the gap. This CDR3 has 13 residues. CDR3 loop: CASSRDHSYEQYF. CDR3 nucleotides: TGTGCCAGCAGTCGGGACCACTCCTACGAGCAGTACTTC.

This clonotype has more than one count but fewer than ten. The CDR3 DNA sequence: TGTGCCAGCACAGGGAGCAATCAGCCCCAGCATTTT. Translating gives CASTGSNQPQHF. The gene calls are TRBV2 and TRBJ1-5; possibly TRBD1 for D (5 bases). The CDR3 totals 12 residues. V was pared by 7 bases and J by 1 base, with 5 bases between. The V gene's germline CDR1 is SNHLY and CDR2 FYNNEI.

This clonotype was picked up a small number of times. CDR3: CASSFRQGREQYF. The DNA for the CDR3 is TGTGCCAGCAGCTTCCGACAGGGCCGCGAGCAGTACTTC. This chain joins TRBV4-2 and TRBJ2-7; 7 positions agree with TRBD1. J was trimmed by 6 bases and V by 5 bases; bases with no gene match: 7. This CDR3 is built from 13 residues. Germline CDR1 reads LGHNA; CDR2 reads YNFKEQ.

The rearrangement joins TRBV3-1 to TRBJ2-3, with TRBD1 as a possible D gene (5 bases). The CDR3 spans 18 residues. CDR1 is LGHDT, CDR2 YNNKEL, per germline (reference sequence). V lost 0 bases and J 1 base, leaving 17 bases between the germline ends. CDR3 sequence (DNA): TGTGCCAGCAGCCAAGAACCCAGACAGACATTACGCACAGATACGCAGTATTTT. It encodes CASSQEPRQTLRTDTQYF.

Details on this clonotype: Given a much more abundant clone one base away, this may be a read error. The conserved phenylalanine or tryptophan is not found at the CDR3 terminus, so this likely reflects a read error. The genes are TRBV25-1 and TRBJ2-7; the D gene is possibly TRBD2 (5 bases). This CDR3 region has 15 residues. The germline CDR1 and CDR2 sequences are MGHDK and SYGVNS. The V end lost 2 bases, the J end lost 0 bases, and 11 bases lay between the germline ends. The CDR3 DNA follows: TGTGCCAGCAGTGAAATCAGAGCGGCCTCCTACGAGCAGTACTTA. Amino acids: CASSEIRAASYEQYL.

This clonotype was picked up many times. The CDR3 DNA reads as TGTGCCAGCAGCTTGGGGGGGGGGCCTGGTGAGCAGTTCTTC. It is translated as CASSLGGGPGEQFF. This chain joins TRBV7-6 and TRBJ2-1, with a tentative D call TRBD2 (7 bases). From germline, CDR1 is SGHVS and CDR2 FNYEAQ. The V gene lost 3 bases and the J gene lost 9 bases, with 15 bases spanning the gap. The CDR3 is made up of 14 amino acids.

This clonotype was seen just once. This chain connects TRBV3-1 to TRBJ2-3; no clear D gene. The CDR3 runs to 14 residues. Between the trimmed V and J ends, which lost 4 bases and 4 bases, there was a span of 12 bases. Germline V lookup: CDR1 LGHDT, CDR2 YNNKEL (reference sequence). The CDR3 DNA follows: TGTGCCAGCAGCCCCCGGACGGGCCCAGATACGCAGTATTTT. Translation: CASSPRTGPDTQYF.

CDR3 sequence (DNA): TGTGCCAGCTACGACCCGGCCGATAATTCACCCCTCCACTTT. Protein sequence: CASYDPADNSPLHF. The rearrangement links TRBV7-9 to TRBJ1-6, with D uncertain. V was clipped by 8 bases and J by 5 bases, with 13 bases between them. From germline, CDR1 is SEHNR and CDR2 FQNEAQ (reference sequence). The CDR3 runs to 14 residues.

This sequence joins TRBV4-1 and TRBJ2-1; D unresolved. The V gene lost 0 bases and the J gene lost 5 bases, with 8 bases spanning the gap. The germline V gene encodes CDR1 MGHRA and CDR2 YSYEKL. The length of the CDR3 is 14 residues. The CDR3 DNA reads as TGCGCCAGCAGCCAAGAGGGCCTGGACAATGAGCAGTTCTTC. Its protein product is CASSQEGLDNEQFF.

This clonotype was picked up many times. V gene TRBV24-1 combines with J gene TRBJ1-5; D unresolved. The V gene lost 5 bases and the J gene lost 0 bases, with 4 bases spanning the gap. CDR1 is KGHDR, CDR2 SFDVKD, per germline. This CDR3 has 13 amino acids. The CDR3 here is CATSVGSNQPQHF. DNA of the CDR3: TGTGCCACCAGTGTGGGTAGCAATCAGCCCCAGCATTTT.

The V gene is TRBV29-1, the J gene TRBJ2-1; the D is unclear. This CDR3 spans 11 amino acids. In germline, CDR1 is SQVTM, CDR2 ANQGSEA. V gave up 1 base and J gave up 3 bases, with 1 base separating them. The CDR3 sequence: CSVEGYNEQFF. The CDR3, as DNA: TGCAGCGTTGAAGGCTACAATGAGCAGTTCTTC.

This clonotype was seen a handful of times. V and J are TRBV20-1 and TRBJ1-6; D might be TRBD1 (5 bases). The length of the CDR3 is 16 residues. Trimming pared 3 bases from V and 0 bases from J, leaving 12 bases between. Germline V gene data show CDR1 as DFQATT and CDR2 as SNEGSKA (reference sequence). CDR3 DNA: TGCAGTGCTAGTGTGGGGCGGGACTCCTATAATTCACCCCTCCACTTT. Its translation is CSASVGRDSYNSPLHF.

V and J are TRBV7-2 and TRBJ2-7; unclear D gene. Germline CDR1 is SGHTA and CDR2 is FQGNSA. This CDR3 spans 15 amino acids. Trimming took off 2 bases at V and 2 bases at J, with 13 bases between the two ends. CDR3 residues: CASSLTGSPPYEQYF. CDR3 nucleotide sequence: TGTGCCAGCAGCTTAACCGGCAGTCCCCCCTACGAGCAGTACTTC. Based on the CDR3 plus reference TRBV7-2 and TRBJ2-7, the full variable domain is GAGVSQSPSNKVTEKGKDVELRCDPISGHTALYWYRQSLGQGLEFLIYFQGNSAPDKSGLPSDRFSAERTGGSVSTLTIQRTQQEDSAVYLCASSLTGSPPYEQYFGPGTRLTVT.

On this clonotype itself: A read error may produce the germline difference seen at one junction end. The genes are TRBV7-2 and TRBJ2-4; D not resolved. The CDR3 is 13 residues long. Germline-derived CDR1 and CDR2 are SGHTA and FQGNSA. CDR3 residues: CASIVPTKNSQYF. CDR3 bases: TGTGCCAGCATTGTGCCAACCAAAAACAGTCAGTACTTC.

This chain joins TRBV10-3 and TRBJ2-7; D not resolved. The CDR3 runs to 12 residues. Germline values: CDR1 ENHRY, CDR2 SYGVKD. Trimming took off 3 bases at V and 3 bases at J, with 6 bases between the two ends. The CDR3 region has the DNA TGTGCCATCAGTGACAGATACTACGAGCAGTACTTC. It yields the protein CAISDRYYEQYF.

The chain carries TRBV20-1 and TRBJ2-7; 7 bases line up with TRBD2. CDR1 and CDR2 (germline): DFQATT, SNEGSKA (reference sequence). CDR3 length: 12 amino acids. The V segment lost 3 bases and the J segment 7 bases; nucleotides outside the gene matches: 6. The CDR3 DNA is TGCAGTGCTAGGGGGGGGTCTAGAGAGCAGTACTTC. This encodes CSARGGSREQYF.

The chain joins TRBV4-1 to TRBJ1-3, with 8 bases that match TRBD1. There are 17 residues in the CDR3. The trim removed 0 bases at V and 0 bases at J, leaving 4 bases unmatched. CDR1 and CDR2 (germline): MGHRA, YSYEKL. As DNA, the CDR3 is TGCGCCAGCAGCCAAGAGGGGACAGGCTTCTCTGGAAACACCATATATTTT. This gives the protein CASSQEGTGFSGNTIYF.

J is TRBJ2-3 and V is TRBV4-2, with D possibly matching TRBD2 (5 bases). The germline V gene encodes CDR1 LGHNA and CDR2 YNFKEQ. V lost 0 bases and J lost 3, with 10 bases in between. The CDR3 has 15 residues. The CDR3 DNA reads TGTGCCAGCAGCCAAGAGGTCTTAGCGACAGATACGCAGTATTTT. It codes for CASSQEVLATDTQYF.

This clonotype turned up a few times. The chain employs TRBV14 and TRBJ2-7; no definite D call. Trimming pared 3 bases from V and 5 bases from J, leaving 8 bases between. The V gene's germline CDR1 is SGHDN and CDR2 FVKESK. CDR3 size: 12 residues. The CDR3 here is CASSHTAHEQYF. The CDR3 DNA reads as TGTGCCAGCAGCCATACTGCCCACGAGCAGTACTTC. The complete variable domain, with remaining parts taken from reference TRBV14 and TRBJ2-7, reads EAGVTQFPSHSVIEKGQTVTLRCDPISGHDNLYWYRRVMGKEIKFLLHFVKESKQDESGMPNNRFLAERTGGTYSTLKVQPAELEDSGVYFCASSHTAHEQYFGPGTRLTVT.

The chain recombines TRBV9 with TRBJ2-1, with D perhaps TRBD1 (6 bases). The CDR3 spans 15 residues. Trimming cost V 0 bases and J 6 bases, with 13 bases left between them. The germline V gene has CDR1 SGDLS and CDR2 YYNGEE. CDR3 loop: CASSVERGMVNEQFF. CDR3 in DNA: TGTGCCAGCAGCGTAGAGAGGGGGATGGTCAATGAGCAGTTCTTC.

This clonotype appeared many times. The chain has TRBV28 and TRBJ2-5; 7 nucleotides agree with TRBD2. The V and J ends lost 6 bases and 5 bases, in that order; junction bases with no gene match: 12. Germline CDR1 and CDR2: MDHEN and SYDVKM. This CDR3 region has 15 residues. The CDR3 bases are TGTGCCAGCAGCCCAAAGCGGGGTCGGTGGGAGACCCAGTACTTC. This encodes CASSPKRGRWETQYF.

This clonotype was observed many times. The chain couples TRBV6-5 to TRBJ2-7; D remains ambiguous. The CDR3 is 15 amino acids. Trimming took 7 bases from V and 2 from J, leaving 18 bases between them. Germline CDR1 MNHEY, CDR2 SVGAGI. This chain's CDR3 is CASKAVGIGPYEQYF. CDR3 DNA: TGTGCCAGCAAAGCTGTGGGCATCGGACCCTACGAGCAGTACTTC.

This clonotype was observed a few times. The V and J genes are TRBV19 and TRBJ1-5; D might be TRBD1 (6 bases). Germline V CDR1 and CDR2: LNHDA, SQIVND (reference sequence). Trimming removed 5 bases from V and 7 bases from J, with 15 bases in between. The CDR3 loop spans 14 amino acids. CDR3 region: CASSWTATAQPQHF. The CDR3 DNA is TGTGCCAGTAGTTGGACAGCCACAGCGCAGCCCCAGCATTTT.